Described below is a single TCR beta chain sequence and its context. V was shortened by 6 bases and J by 2 bases, with 14 bases between the two germline ends. Germline V gene sequence: CDR1 SNHLY, CDR2 FYNNEI. This CDR3 has 14 residues. The sample originates from a study of shared clonotypes between healthy human individuals. Measured with immunoSEQ multiplex PCR; TCRdb has only the in-frame clones, and not every one. This table has roughly 500,000 clones, roughly 83% appearing once. This receptor was taken from a woman in her forties in good health. Some clones in this sample may be carry-over from other donors' samples. The chain joins TRBV2 to TRBJ2-7; the D gene is possibly TRBD2 (6 bases). Source material: PBMCs. CDR3 protein: CASSKVGGTYEQYF. The CDR3 coding sequence is TGTGCCAGCAGCAAGGTTGGGGGGACCTACGAGCAGTACTTC.